This is a list of T cell receptor beta chains from one sample in a study of T cells in Graves' hyperthyroidism and ophthalmopathy. Via MiXCR, TCRdb re-called the multiplex PCR reads, giving one row per CDR3 protein. The sample holds fewer than 300,000 distinct CDR3 sequences, about 25% seen once. Sequencing was carried out using blood. These receptors were obtained from a man aged 40-49 years with Graves' hyperthyroidism that later progressed to Graves' ophthalmopathy. Both conserved end residues are trimmed from each CDR3.

V gene,J gene,CDR3 protein
TRBV6-1,TRBJ2-5,ASSDRTPQETQY
TRBV2,TRBJ1-5,ASSKTAFNQPQH
TRBV19,TRBJ2-2,ASSIWGLRGRALNTGELF
TRBV18,TRBJ2-7,ASSPVPGLYEQY
TRBV6-5,TRBJ1-2,ASSYGLAKDSSGYT
TRBV5-1,TRBJ1-5,ASSLGREGQPQH
TRBV27,TRBJ1-1,ASSFVVEGTVTEAF
TRBV6-1,TRBJ1-2,ASSVHPDYGYT
TRBV7-2,TRBJ1-5,ASSLAGQGAQPQH
TRBV4-1,TRBJ1-2,ASSQVGRRVDGYT
TRBV6-2/TRBV6-3,TRBJ2-7,ASSYSRSYEQY
TRBV19,TRBJ2-7,ASRDRGFHEQY
TRBV19,TRBJ1-5,ASTATDKNQPQH
TRBV6-2/TRBV6-3,TRBJ2-7,ASSYVGGPQY
TRBV20-1,TRBJ2-5,SASPSGAETQY
TRBV9,TRBJ1-2,ASTRAGGNYGYT
TRBV10-1,TRBJ1-5,ASSVGLKGNQPQH
TRBV4-2,TRBJ2-7,ASSQDRLAYEQY
TRBV18,TRBJ1-2,ASSQRGDNSNYGYT
TRBV28,TRBJ2-3,ASSWVRSDTQY
TRBV24-1,TRBJ1-2,ATSAGTFGDNYGYT
TRBV3-1,TRBJ2-5,ASSPRGATGSETQY
TRBV28,TRBJ2-7,ASRSQQSSSYEQY
TRBV7-2,TRBJ2-7,ASSLFTVYEQY
TRBV29-1,TRBJ1-2,SVASDRAYGYT
TRBV6-2/TRBV6-3,TRBJ2-7,ASSYSNLAGSYEQY
TRBV11-2,TRBJ2-2,ASNPRYPSNTGELF
TRBV6-1,TRBJ2-7,ASREGPQMIEQY
TRBV27,TRBJ2-7,ASSPGETGTIYEQY
TRBV20-1,TRBJ2-7,SARKMGLADSYEQY
TRBV7-8,TRBJ1-1,ATKGLGENTEAF
TRBV19,TRBJ1-2,ASSHLHGYT